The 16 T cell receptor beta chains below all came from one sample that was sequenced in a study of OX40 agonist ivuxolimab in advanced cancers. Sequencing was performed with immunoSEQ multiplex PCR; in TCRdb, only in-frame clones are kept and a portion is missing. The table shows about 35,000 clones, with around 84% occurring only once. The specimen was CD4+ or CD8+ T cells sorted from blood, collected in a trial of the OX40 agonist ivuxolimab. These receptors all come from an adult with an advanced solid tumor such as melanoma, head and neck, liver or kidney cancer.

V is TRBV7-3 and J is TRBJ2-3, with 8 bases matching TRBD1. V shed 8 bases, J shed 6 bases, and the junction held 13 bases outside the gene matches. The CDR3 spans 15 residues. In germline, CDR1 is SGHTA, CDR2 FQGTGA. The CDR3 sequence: CASGPRDRQGDTQYF. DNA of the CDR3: TGTGCCAGCGGCCCCCGGGACAGGCAGGGGGATACGCAGTATTTT.

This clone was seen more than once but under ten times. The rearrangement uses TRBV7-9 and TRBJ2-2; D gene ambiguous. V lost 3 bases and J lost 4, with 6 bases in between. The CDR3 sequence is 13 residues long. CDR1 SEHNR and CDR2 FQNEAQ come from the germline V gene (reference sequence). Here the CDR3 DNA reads TGTGCCAGCAGCTTTAGTGGCACCGGGGAGCTGTTTTTT. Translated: CASSFSGTGELFF.

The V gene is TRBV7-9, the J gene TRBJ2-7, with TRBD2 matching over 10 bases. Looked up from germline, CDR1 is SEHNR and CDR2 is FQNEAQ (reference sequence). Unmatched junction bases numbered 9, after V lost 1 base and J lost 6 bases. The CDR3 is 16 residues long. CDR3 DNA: TGTGCCAGCAGCTTAGGAGGGCTAGCGGGAGTGGTCGAGCAGTACTTC. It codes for CASSLGGLAGVVEQYF. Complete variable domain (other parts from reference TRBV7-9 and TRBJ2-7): DTGVSQNPRHKITKRGQNVTFRCDPISEHNRLYWYRQTLGQGPEFLTYFQNEAQLEKSRLLSDRFSAERPKGSFSTLEIQRTEQGDSAMYLCASSLGGLAGVVEQYFGPGTRLTVT.

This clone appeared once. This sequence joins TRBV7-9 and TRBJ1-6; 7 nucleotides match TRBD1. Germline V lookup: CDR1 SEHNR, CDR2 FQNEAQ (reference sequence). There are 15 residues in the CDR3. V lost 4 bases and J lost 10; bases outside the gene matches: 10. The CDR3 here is CASSSTGTERSPLHF. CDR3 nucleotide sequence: TGTGCCAGCAGCTCCACCGGGACAGAGAGGTCACCCCTCCACTTT.

The chain's CDR3 is CAWSKGGQGVTEAFF. CDR3 DNA: TGTGCCTGGAGTAAGGGGGGACAGGGAGTCACTGAAGCTTTCTTT. This sequence joins TRBV30 and TRBJ1-1, with 9 bases fitting TRBD1. V lost 2 bases to trimming and J lost 4 bases; unmatched junction nucleotides: 8. CDR3 length: 15 residues. CDR1 is GTSNPN and CDR2 is SVGIG in the germline V gene (reference sequence).

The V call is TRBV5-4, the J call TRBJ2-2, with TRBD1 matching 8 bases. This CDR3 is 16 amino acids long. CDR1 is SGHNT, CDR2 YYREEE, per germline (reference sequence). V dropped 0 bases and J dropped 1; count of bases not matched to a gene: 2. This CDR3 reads CASSLVGQENTGELFF. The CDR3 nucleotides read TGTGCCAGCAGCTTGGTGGGACAGGAGAACACCGGGGAGCTGTTTTTT.

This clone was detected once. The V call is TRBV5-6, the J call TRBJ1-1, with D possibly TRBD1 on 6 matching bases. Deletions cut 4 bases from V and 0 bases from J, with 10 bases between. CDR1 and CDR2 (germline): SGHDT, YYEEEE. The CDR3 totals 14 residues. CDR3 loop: CASSRRQVNTEAFF. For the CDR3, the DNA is TGTGCCAGCAGCAGAAGACAGGTGAACACTGAAGCTTTCTTT.

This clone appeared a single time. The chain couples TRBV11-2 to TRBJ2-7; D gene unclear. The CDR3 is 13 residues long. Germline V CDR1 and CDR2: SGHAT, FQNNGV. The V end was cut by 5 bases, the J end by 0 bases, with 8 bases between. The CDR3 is CASSPSSSYEQYF. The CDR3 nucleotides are TGTGCCAGCAGCCCTTCTAGCTCCTACGAGCAGTACTTC. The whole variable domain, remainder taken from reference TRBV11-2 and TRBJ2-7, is EAGVAQSPRYKIIEKRQSVAFWCNPISGHATLYWYQQILGQGPKLLIQFQNNGVVDDSQLPKDRFSAERLKGVDSTLKIQPAKLEDSAVYLCASSPSSSYEQYFGPGTRLTVT.

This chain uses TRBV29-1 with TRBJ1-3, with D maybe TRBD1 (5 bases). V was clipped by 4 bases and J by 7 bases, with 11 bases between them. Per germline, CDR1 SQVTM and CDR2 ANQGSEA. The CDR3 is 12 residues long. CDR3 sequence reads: CSVGGGGNTIYF. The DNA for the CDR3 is TGCAGCGTTGGGGGGGGTGGCAACACCATATATTTT.

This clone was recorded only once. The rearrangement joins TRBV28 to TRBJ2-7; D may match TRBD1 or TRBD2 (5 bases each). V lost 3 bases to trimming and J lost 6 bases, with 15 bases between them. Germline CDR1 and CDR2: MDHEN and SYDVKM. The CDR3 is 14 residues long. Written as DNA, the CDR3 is TGTGCCAGCAGTTTGTCCCAGGGAGTTTCCGAGCAGTACTTC. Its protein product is CASSLSQGVSEQYF.

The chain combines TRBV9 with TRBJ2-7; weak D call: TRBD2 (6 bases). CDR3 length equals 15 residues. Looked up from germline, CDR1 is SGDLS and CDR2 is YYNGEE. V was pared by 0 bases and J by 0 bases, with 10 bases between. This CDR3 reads CASSVGAGTSYEQYF. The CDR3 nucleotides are TGTGCCAGCAGCGTAGGGGCGGGGACCTCCTACGAGCAGTACTTC.

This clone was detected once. The chain's CDR3 is CASSQGSTSGPSETQYF. In DNA form, the CDR3 reads TGTGCCAGCAGCCAAGGATCGACTAGCGGTCCCTCAGAGACCCAGTACTTC. The V gene is TRBV4-2, the J gene TRBJ2-5; 9 bases align to TRBD2. The CDR3 runs 17 residues. CDR1 is LGHNA, CDR2 YNFKEQ, per germline. V lost 1 base, J lost 4 bases, and 10 bases stayed unmatched.

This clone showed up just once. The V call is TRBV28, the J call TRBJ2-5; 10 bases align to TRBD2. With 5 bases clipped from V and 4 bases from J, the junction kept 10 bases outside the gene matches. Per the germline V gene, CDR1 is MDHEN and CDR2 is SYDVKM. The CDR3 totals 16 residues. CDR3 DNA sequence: TGTGCCAGCAGTCATCTTAGCGGGGGGACGGGAGAGACCCAGTACTTC. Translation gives CASSHLSGGTGETQYF.

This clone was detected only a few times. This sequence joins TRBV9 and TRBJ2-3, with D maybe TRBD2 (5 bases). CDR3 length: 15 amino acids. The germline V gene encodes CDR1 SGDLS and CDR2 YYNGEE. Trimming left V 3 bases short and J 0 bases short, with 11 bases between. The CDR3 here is CASSAAGYSTDTQYF. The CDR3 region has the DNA TGTGCCAGCAGCGCGGCGGGCTATAGCACAGATACGCAGTATTTT.

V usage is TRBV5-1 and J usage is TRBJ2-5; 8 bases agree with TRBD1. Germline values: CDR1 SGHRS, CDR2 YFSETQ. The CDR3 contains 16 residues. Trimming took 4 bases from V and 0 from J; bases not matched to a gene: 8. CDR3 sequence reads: CASSPRHRGNQETQYF. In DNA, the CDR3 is TGCGCCAGCAGCCCACGTCACAGGGGGAACCAAGAGACCCAGTACTTC.

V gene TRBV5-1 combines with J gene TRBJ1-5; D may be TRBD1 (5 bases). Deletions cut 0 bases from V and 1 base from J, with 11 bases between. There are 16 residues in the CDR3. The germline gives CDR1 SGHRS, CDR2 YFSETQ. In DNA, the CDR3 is TGCGCCAGCAGCTTGGCACCGGGGACGAGCAATCAGCCCCAGCATTTT. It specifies CASSLAPGTSNQPQHF.